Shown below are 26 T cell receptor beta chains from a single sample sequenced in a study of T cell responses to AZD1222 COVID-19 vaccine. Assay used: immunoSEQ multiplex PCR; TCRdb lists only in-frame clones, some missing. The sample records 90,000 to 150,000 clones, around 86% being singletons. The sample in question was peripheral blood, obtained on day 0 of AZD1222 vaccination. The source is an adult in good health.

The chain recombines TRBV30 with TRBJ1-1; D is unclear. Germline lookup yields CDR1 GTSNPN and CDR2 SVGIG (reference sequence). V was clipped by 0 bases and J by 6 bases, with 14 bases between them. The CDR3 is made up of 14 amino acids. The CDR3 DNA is TGTGCCTGGAGTGTACAGACAACTAATTCTGAAGCTTTCTTT. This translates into CAWSVQTTNSEAFF.

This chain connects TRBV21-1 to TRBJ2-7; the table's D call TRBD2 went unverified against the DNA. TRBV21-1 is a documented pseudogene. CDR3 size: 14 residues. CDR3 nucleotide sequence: TGTGCCAGCAGCAAAGGTGAGGGGGGGCACGAGCAGTACTTC. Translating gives CASSKGEGGHEQYF.

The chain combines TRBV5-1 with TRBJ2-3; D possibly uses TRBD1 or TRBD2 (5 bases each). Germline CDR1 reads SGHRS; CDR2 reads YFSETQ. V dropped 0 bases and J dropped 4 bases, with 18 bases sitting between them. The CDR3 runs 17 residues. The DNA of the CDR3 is TGCGCCAGCAGCTTGGGGCAGGTGGGGGTTAACGCAGATACGCAGTATTTT. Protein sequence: CASSLGQVGVNADTQYF.

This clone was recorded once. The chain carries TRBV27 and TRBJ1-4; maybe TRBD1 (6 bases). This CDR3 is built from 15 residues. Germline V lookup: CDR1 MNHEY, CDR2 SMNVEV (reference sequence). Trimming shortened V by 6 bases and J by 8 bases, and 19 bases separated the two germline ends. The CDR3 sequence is CASRRTDSLGEKLFF. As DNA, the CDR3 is TGTGCCAGCAGGAGGACAGACTCTTTAGGGGAAAAACTGTTTTTT.

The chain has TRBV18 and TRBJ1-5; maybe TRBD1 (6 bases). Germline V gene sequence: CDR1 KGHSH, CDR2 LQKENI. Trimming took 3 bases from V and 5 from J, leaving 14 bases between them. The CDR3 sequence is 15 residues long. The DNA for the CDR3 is TGTGCCAGCTCACCGACAGGAGTAGGAGATCAGCCCCAGCATTTT. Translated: CASSPTGVGDQPQHF.

CDR3 protein: CASSTRTGYNSPLHF. The CDR3 region has the DNA TGTGCCAGCAGCACCCGGACGGGTTATAATTCACCCCTCCACTTT. The gene calls are TRBV6-2 or TRBV6-3 and TRBJ1-6; D not certain. The CDR3 sequence is 15 residues long. Germline V gene sequence: CDR1 MNHEY, CDR2 SVGEGT. Trimming pared 6 bases from V and 4 bases from J, leaving 13 bases between.

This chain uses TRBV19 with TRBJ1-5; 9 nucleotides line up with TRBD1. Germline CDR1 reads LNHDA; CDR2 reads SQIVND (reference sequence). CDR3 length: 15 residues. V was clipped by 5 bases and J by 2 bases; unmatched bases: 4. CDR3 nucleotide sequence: TGTGCCAGTAGTGAACAGGGGGCCGGCAATCAGCCCCAGCATTTT. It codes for CASSEQGAGNQPQHF.

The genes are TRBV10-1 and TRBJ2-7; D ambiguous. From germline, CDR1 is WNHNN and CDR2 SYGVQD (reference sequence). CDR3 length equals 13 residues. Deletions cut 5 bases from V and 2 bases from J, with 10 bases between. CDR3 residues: CASSLQSTYEQYF. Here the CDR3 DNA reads TGCGCCAGCAGTCTACAGTCGACCTACGAGCAGTACTTC.

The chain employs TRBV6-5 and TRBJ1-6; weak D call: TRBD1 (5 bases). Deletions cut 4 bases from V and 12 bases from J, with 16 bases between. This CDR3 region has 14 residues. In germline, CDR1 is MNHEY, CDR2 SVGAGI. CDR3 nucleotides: TGTGCCAGCAGTTCCCCCCAGGGAGGGGAACCCCTCCACTTT. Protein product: CASSSPQGGEPLHF.

CDR3 nucleotides: TGTGCCTGGAACGGGGGTGCAGATACGCAGTATTTT. Its protein product is CAWNGGADTQYF. The chain combines TRBV30 with TRBJ2-3, with a weak D call TRBD2 (6 bases). Per the germline V gene, CDR1 is GTSNPN and CDR2 is SVGIG (reference sequence). The CDR3 has 12 amino acids. Trimming pared 4 bases from V and 4 bases from J, leaving 9 bases between.

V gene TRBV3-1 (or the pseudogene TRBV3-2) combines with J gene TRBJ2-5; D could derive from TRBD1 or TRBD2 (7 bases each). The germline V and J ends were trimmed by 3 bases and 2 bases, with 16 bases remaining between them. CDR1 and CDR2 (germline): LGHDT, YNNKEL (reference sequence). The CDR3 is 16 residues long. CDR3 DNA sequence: TGTGCCAGCAGCCAGGCCCCAGGGGGGGGGCAAGAGACCCAGTACTTC. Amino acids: CASSQAPGGGQETQYF.

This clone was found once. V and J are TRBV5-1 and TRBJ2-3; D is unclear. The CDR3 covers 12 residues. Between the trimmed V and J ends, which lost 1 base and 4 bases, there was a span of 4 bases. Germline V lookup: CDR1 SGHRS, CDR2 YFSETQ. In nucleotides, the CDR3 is TGCGCCAGCAGCTTGATACCAGATACGCAGTATTTT. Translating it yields CASSLIPDTQYF.

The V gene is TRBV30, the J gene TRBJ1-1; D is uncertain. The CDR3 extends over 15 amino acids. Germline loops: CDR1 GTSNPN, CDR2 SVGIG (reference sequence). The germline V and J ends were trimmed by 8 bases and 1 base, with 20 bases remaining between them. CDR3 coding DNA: TGTGCCCTCCGCACGCAGGCCGTGCCGAACACTGAAGCTTTCTTT. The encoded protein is CALRTQAVPNTEAFF.

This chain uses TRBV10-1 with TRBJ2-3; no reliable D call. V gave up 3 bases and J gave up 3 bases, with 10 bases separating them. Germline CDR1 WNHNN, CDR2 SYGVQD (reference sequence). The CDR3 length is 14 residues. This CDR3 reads CASSDGPGTDTQYF. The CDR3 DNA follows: TGCGCCAGCAGTGATGGCCCCGGAACAGATACGCAGTATTTT.

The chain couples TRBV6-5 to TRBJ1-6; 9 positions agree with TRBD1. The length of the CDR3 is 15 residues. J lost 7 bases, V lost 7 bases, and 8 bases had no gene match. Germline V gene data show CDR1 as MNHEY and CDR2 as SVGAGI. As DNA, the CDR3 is TGTGCCAGCACATCAGGGACAGGGCCGAATTCACCCCTCCACTTT. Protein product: CASTSGTGPNSPLHF.

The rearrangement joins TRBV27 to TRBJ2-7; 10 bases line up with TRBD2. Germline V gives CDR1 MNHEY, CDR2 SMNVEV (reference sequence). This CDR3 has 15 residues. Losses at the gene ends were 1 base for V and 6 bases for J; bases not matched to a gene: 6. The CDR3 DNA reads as TGTGCCAGCAGTTTATTGGAACTAGCGGGAATCGAGCAGTACTTC. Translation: CASSLLELAGIEQYF.

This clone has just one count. CDR3 sequence (DNA): TGTGCCAGCGCGGCAGGGACCCCCTACGAGCAGTACTTC. It is translated as CASAAGTPYEQYF. V and J are TRBV6-5 and TRBJ2-7; D could derive from TRBD1 or TRBD2 (5 bases each). Germline CDR1 MNHEY, CDR2 SVGAGI. Between the trimmed V and J ends, which lost 8 bases and 2 bases, there was a span of 13 bases. This CDR3 is built from 13 residues.

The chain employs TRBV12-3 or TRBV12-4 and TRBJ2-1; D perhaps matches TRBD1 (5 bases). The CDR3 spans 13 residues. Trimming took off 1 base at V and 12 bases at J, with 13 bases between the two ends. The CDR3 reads CASSLGAGLRQFF. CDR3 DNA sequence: TGTGCCAGCAGTTTAGGCGCAGGGCTGCGGCAGTTCTTC.

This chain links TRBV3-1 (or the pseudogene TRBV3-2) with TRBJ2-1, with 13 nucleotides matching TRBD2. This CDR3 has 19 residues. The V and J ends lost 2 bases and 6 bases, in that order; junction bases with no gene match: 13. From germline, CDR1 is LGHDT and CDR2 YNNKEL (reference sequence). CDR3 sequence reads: CASSQQRPGGLAGLNEQFF. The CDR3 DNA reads TGTGCCAGCAGCCAACAAAGGCCGGGGGGACTAGCGGGACTCAATGAGCAGTTCTTC.

The CDR3 bases are TGTGCCAGCAGCTTTGGGTCCGGGACAGTAACCCACAATGAGCAGTTCTTC. This codes for CASSFGSGTVTHNEQFF. This rearrangement joins TRBV7-9 to TRBJ2-1, with 7 bases fitting TRBD1. Germline trimming cut 3 bases from V and 5 bases from J; bases unmatched to any gene: 13. The CDR3 length is 17 residues. Looked up from germline, CDR1 is SEHNR and CDR2 is FQNEAQ (reference sequence).

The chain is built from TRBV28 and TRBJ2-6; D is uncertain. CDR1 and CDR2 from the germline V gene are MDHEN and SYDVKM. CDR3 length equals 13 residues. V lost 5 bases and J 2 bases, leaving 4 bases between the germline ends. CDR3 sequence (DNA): TGTGCCAGCAGTCGCGCTGGGGCCAACGTCCTGACTTTC. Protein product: CASSRAGANVLTF.

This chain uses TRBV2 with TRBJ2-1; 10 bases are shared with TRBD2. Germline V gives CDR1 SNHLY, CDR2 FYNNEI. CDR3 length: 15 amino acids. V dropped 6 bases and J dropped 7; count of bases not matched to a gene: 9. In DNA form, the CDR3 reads TGTGCCAGCAGGGTTCTAGCGGGAGTCAGGAATGAGCAGTTCTTC. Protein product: CASRVLAGVRNEQFF. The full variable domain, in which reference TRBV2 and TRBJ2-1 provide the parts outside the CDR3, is EPEVTQTPSHQVTQMGQEVILRCVPISNHLYFYWYRQILGQKVEFLVSFYNNEISEKSEIFDDQFSVERPDGSNFTLKIRSTKLEDSAMYFCASRVLAGVRNEQFFGPGTRLTVL.

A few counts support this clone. For the CDR3, the DNA is TGCGCCAGCAGCTTAGCGGGCCGCACAGATACGCAGTATTTT. It encodes CASSLAGRTDTQYF. J is TRBJ2-3 and V is TRBV5-1; TRBD2 might be the D (6 bases). The CDR3 has 14 residues. The V gene lost 2 bases and the J gene lost 1 base, with 8 bases spanning the gap. Germline V gene sequence: CDR1 SGHRS, CDR2 YFSETQ.

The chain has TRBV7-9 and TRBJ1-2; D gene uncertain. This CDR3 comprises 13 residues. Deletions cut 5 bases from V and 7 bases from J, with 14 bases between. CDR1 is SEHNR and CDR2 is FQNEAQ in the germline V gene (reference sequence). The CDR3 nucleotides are TGTGCCAGCAGCGCCCAGAGCGTGAGTGGCTACACCTTC. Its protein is CASSAQSVSGYTF. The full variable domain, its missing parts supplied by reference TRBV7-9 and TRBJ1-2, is DTGVSQNPRHKITKRGQNVTFRCDPISEHNRLYWYRQTLGQGPEFLTYFQNEAQLEKSRLLSDRFSAERPKGSFSTLEIQRTEQGDSAMYLCASSAQSVSGYTFGSGTRLTVV.

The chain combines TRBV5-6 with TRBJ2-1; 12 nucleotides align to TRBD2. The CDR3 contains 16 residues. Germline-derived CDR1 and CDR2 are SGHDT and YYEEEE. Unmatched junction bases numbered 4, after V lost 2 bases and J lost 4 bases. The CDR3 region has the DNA TGTGCCAGCAGCTTTCTAGCGGGGGGGCCTTACAATGAGCAGTTCTTC. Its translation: CASSFLAGGPYNEQFF.

The CDR3 spells CASSLGGTGANEQFF. DNA of the CDR3: TGTGCCAGCAGTCTCGGCGGGACAGGGGCCAATGAGCAGTTCTTC. The chain recombines TRBV3-1 (or the pseudogene TRBV3-2) with TRBJ2-1, with 10 bases identical to TRBD1. This CDR3 has 15 amino acids. Per the germline V gene, CDR1 is LGHDT and CDR2 is YNNKEL (reference sequence). J was trimmed by 6 bases and V by 6 bases; bases with no gene match: 8.